The clone carrying this T cell receptor beta chain showed up just once. The record originates from a study of CD8 T cells in Susac syndrome. Overall study: The Susac syndrome patients that were sequenced included more than 5 with active disease and under 10 in remission.

cDNA came from around 0.5 to 1 ug RNA primed by random hexamers. TCRdb reprocessed the immunoSEQ multiplex PCR reads with MiXCR, giving one entry per CDR3 protein. The data hold about 240,000 distinct CDR3 sequences, with 90% to 96% observed a single time. Between the trimmed V and J ends, which lost 3 bases and 7 bases, there was a span of 16 bases. Germline CDR1 LNHNV, CDR2 YYDKDF (reference sequence). The CDR3 runs to 15 residues. Material: CD4+ T cells from PBMCs. The source is a human donor with Susac syndrome. The chain joins TRBV15 to TRBJ2-1; the D gene is possibly TRBD2 (5 bases). CDR3 sequence (DNA): TGTGCCACCAGCAGCGCCAGCCTAGGGAGTAATGAGCAGTTCTTC. It yields the protein CATSSASLGSNEQFF.